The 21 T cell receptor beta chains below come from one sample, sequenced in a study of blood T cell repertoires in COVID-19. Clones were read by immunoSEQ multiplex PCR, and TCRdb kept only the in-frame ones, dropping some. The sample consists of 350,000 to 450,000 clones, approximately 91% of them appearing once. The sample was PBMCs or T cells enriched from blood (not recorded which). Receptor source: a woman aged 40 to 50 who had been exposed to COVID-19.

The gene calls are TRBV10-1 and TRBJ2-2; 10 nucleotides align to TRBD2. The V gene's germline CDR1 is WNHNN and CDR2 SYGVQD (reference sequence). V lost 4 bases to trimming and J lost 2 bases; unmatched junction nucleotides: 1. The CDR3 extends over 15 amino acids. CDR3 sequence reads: CASSGTSGNTGELFF. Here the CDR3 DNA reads TGCGCCAGCAGTGGGACTAGCGGAAACACCGGGGAGCTGTTTTTT.

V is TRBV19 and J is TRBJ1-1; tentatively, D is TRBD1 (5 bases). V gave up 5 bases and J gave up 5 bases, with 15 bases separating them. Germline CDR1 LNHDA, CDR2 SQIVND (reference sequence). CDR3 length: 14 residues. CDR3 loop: CASSSVGGATEAFF. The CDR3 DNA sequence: TGTGCCAGTAGTTCCGTCGGGGGAGCGACTGAAGCTTTCTTT.

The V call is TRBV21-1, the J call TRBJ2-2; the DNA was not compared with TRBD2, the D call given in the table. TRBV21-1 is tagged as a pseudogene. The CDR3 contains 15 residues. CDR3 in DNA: TGTGCCAGCAGCCGGGACTGCCATGGGACCGGGGAGCTGTTTTTT. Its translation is CASSRDCHGTGELFF.

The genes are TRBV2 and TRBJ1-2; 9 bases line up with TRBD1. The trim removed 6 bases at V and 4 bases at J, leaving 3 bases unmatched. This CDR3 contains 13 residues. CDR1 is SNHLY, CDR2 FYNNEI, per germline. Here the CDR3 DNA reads TGTGCCAGCAGACAGGGGGCGGCCTATGGCTACACCTTC. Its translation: CASRQGAAYGYTF.

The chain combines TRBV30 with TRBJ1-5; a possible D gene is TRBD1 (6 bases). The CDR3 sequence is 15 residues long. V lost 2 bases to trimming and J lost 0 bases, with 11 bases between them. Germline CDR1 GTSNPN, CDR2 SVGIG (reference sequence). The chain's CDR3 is CAWSRGGTSNQPQHF. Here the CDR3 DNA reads TGTGCCTGGAGTAGGGGGGGGACTAGCAATCAGCCCCAGCATTTT.

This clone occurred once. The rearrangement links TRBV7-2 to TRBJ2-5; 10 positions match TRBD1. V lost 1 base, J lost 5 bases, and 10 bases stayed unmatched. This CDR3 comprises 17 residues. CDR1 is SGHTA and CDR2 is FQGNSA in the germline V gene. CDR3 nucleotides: TGTGCCAGCAGCTTAGTACCCGGGACAGGGGTCCGGGAGACCCAGTACTTC. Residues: CASSLVPGTGVRETQYF.

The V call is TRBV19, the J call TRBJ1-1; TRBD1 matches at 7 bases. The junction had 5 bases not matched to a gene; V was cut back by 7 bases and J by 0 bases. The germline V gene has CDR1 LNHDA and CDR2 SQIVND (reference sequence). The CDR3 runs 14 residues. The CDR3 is CASTPDRVNTEAFF. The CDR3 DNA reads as TGTGCCAGTACCCCCGACAGGGTGAACACTGAAGCTTTCTTT.

CDR3 in DNA: TGTGCCAGCTCCCCCGGAACGGGGAGCTCCTACGAGCAGTACTTC. It yields the protein CASSPGTGSSYEQYF. V gene TRBV18 combines with J gene TRBJ2-7; tentative D call: TRBD2 (5 bases). V lost 6 bases, J lost 0 bases, and 15 bases lay in between. The CDR3 runs 15 residues. Germline CDR1 and CDR2: KGHSH and LQKENI.

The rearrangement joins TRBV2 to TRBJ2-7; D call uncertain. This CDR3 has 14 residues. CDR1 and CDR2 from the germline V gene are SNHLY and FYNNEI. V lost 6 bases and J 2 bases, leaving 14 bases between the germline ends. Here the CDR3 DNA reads TGTGCCAGCAGGGCTCGGGTCTCTACCTACGAGCAGTACTTC. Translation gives CASRARVSTYEQYF. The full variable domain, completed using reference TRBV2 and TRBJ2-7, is EPEVTQTPSHQVTQMGQEVILRCVPISNHLYFYWYRQILGQKVEFLVSFYNNEISEKSEIFDDQFSVERPDGSNFTLKIRSTKLEDSAMYFCASRARVSTYEQYFGPGTRLTVT.

Here the CDR3 DNA reads TGTGCCAGCAGTTCCCGGACAGACACGCCTAACTATGGCTACACCTTC. Translation gives CASSSRTDTPNYGYTF. The chain links TRBV6-2 or TRBV6-3 to TRBJ1-2, with D possibly TRBD1 on 6 matching bases. Trimming pared 4 bases from V and 0 bases from J, leaving 15 bases between. CDR1 is MNHEY and CDR2 is SVGEGT in the germline V gene. The CDR3 is 16 residues long.

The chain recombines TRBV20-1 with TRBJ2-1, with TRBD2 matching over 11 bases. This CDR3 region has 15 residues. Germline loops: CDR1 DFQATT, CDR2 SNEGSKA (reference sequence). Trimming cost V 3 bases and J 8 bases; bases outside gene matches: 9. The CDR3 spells CSASLAGGYVHEQFF. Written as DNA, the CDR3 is TGCAGTGCTAGTCTAGCGGGGGGCTACGTCCATGAGCAGTTCTTC.

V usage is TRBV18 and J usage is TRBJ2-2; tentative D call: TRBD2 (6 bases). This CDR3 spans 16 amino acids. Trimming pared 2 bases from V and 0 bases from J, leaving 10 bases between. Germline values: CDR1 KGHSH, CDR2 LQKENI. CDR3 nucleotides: TGTGCCAGCTCACCAGCGGGACGGACGAACACCGGGGAGCTGTTTTTT. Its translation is CASSPAGRTNTGELFF.

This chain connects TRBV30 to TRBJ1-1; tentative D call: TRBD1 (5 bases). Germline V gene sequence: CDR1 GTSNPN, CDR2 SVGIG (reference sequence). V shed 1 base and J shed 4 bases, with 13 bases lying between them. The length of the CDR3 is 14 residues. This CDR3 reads CAWSALRGFTEAFF. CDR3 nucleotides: TGTGCCTGGAGTGCTTTGCGGGGGTTCACTGAAGCTTTCTTT.

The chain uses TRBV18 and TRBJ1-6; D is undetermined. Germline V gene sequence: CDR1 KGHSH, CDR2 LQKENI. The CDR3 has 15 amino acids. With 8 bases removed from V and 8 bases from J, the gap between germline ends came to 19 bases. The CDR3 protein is CASRTVAGSDSPLHF. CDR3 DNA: TGTGCCAGCCGAACGGTCGCGGGTTCGGATTCACCCCTCCACTTT.

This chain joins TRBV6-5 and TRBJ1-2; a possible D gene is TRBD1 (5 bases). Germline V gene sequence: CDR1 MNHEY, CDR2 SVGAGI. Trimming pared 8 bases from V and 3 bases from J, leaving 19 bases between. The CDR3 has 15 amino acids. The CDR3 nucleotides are TGTGCCAGCTCCATTCACGGGGCGGGGGACTATGGCTACACCTTC. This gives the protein CASSIHGAGDYGYTF.

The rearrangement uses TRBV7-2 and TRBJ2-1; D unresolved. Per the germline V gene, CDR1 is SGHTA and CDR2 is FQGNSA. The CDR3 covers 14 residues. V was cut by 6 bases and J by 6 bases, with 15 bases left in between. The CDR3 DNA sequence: TGTGCCAGCAGGGCAAGCGTAAATTCCAATGAGCAGTTCTTC. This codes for CASRASVNSNEQFF.

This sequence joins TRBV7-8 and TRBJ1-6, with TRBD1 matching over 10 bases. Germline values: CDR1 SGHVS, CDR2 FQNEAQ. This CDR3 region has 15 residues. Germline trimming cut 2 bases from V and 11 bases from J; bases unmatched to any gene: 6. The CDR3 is CASSLRGQGPAPLHF. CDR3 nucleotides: TGTGCCAGCAGCTTACGGGGACAGGGGCCAGCACCCCTCCACTTT.

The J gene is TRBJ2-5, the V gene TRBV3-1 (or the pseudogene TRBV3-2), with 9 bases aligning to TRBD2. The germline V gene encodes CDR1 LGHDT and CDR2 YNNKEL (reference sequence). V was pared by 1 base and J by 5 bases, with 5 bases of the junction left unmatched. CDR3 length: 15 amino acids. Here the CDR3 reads CASSQVGTSLETQYF. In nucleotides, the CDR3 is TGTGCCAGCAGCCAAGTTGGGACTAGCCTGGAGACCCAGTACTTC.

CDR3 amino acids: CASSEDSRQGLYEQYF. The DNA of the CDR3 is TGTGCCAGCAGTGAAGATTCGAGACAGGGCCTCTACGAGCAGTACTTC. V gene TRBV6-1 combines with J gene TRBJ2-7; TRBD1 matches at 7 bases. CDR1 and CDR2 (germline): MNHNS, SASEGT. The CDR3 is 16 residues long. V trimming: 1 base; J trimming: 3 bases; junction bases outside the gene matches: 9.

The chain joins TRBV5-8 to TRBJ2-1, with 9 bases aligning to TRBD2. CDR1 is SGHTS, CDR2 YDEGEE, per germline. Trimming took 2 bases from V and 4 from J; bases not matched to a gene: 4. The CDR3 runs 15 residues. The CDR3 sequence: CASSFGGGAYNEQFF. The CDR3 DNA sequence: TGTGCCAGCAGCTTTGGCGGGGGGGCTTACAATGAGCAGTTCTTC. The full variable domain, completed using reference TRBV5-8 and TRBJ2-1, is EAGVTQSPTHLIKTRGQQATLRCSPISGHTSVYWYQQALGLGLQFLLWYDEGEERNRGNFPPRFSGRQFPNYSSELNVNALELEDSALYLCASSFGGGAYNEQFFGPGTRLTVL.

The CDR3 sequence is CAWSAHISGANVLTF. The CDR3 coding sequence is TGTGCCTGGAGTGCCCACATCTCTGGGGCCAACGTCCTGACTTTC. The V call is TRBV30, the J call TRBJ2-6; D gene uncertain. V gave up 1 base and J gave up 0 bases, with 7 bases separating them. The CDR3 length is 15 residues. Germline-derived CDR1 and CDR2 are GTSNPN and SVGIG (reference sequence).